This record covers a single T cell receptor (beta chain). These data come from a study of tumor-infiltrating lymphocytes in primary liver carcinoma. Study summary: Stage T1-T3 N0M0 and a size of roughly 4.2 to 10 cm characterized the tumors.

The V gene's germline CDR1 is SGHTA and CDR2 FQGNSA. The CDR3 runs 13 residues. V lost 5 bases and J 5 bases, leaving 13 bases between the germline ends. From around 500 ng total RNA, TCR beta cDNA was generated with a primer in the constant region. It was through three nested multiplex PCR rounds of slightly modified ARM-PCR that TCR beta libraries arose. The two initial PCR rounds, roughly 9 cycles each, used TRBV1-TRBV30 forward and C-beta reverse primers. Using its own MiXCR run on the multiplex PCR reads, TCRdb lists one record per CDR3 protein. The sample holds a few hundred thousand distinct CDR3 sequences, about three fifths seen once. Out of unsorted whole blood came the blood RNA, and germline DNA was extracted as well. No patient had received treatment, and all had chronic HBV infection.

The origin of this receptor is a woman in her 30s with primary liver carcinoma and hepatitis B virus infection. The sequenced sample was peripheral blood. This sequence joins TRBV7-2 and TRBJ2-7; possibly TRBD1 for D (6 bases). This CDR3 is CASSPTGIHEQYF. In DNA, the CDR3 is TGTGCCAGCAGCCCCACAGGGATCCACGAGCAGTACTTC.